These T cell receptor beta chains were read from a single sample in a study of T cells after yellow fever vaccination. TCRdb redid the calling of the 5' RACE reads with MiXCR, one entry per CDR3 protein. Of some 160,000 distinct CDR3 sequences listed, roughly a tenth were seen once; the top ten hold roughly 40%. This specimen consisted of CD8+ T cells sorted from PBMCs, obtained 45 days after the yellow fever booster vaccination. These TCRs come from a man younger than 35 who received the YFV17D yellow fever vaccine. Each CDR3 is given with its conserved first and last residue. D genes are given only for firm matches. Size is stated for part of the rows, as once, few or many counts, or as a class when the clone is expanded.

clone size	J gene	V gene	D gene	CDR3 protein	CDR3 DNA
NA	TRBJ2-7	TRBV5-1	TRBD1	CASSWGTGAEQYF	TGCGCCAGCAGCTGGGGGACAGGGGCCGAGCAGTACTTC
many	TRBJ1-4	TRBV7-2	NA	CASSHRMAPEDEKLFF	TGTGCCAGCAGCCACCGAATGGCCCCGGAGGATGAAAAACTGTTTTTT
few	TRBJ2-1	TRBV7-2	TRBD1	CASSWVGQGSSYNEQFF	TGTGCCAGCAGCTGGGTAGGACAGGGGAGCTCCTACAATGAGCAGTTCTTC
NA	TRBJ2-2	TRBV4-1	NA	CASSQDRGHTGELFF	TGCGCCAGCAGCCAAGACAGGGGACACACCGGGGAGCTGTTTTTT
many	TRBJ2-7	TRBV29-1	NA	CSVPSPTGTYEQYF	TGCAGCGTTCCTTCTCCGACAGGGACTTACGAGCAGTACTTC
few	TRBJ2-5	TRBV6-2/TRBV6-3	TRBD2	CASRTGTSPGETQYF	TGTGCCAGCAGAACCGGGACTAGCCCTGGGGAGACCCAGTACTTC
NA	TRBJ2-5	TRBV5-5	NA	CASSLSRTQYF	TGTGCCAGCAGCTTGTCGAGGACCCAGTACTTC
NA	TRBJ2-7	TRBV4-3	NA	CASSQDRSLYEQYF	TGCGCCAGCAGCCAAGATCGGTCGCTCTACGAGCAGTACTTC
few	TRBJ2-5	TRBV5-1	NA	CASSLGQVRPIQETQYF	TGCGCCAGCAGCTTGGGACAGGTGCGGCCCATACAAGAGACCCAGTACTTC
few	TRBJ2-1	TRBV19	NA	CASSMLGGAYEQFF	TGTGCCAGTAGTATGCTGGGGGGGGCTTATGAGCAGTTCTTC
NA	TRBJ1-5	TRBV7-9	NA	CASSKSLGDQPQHF	TGTGCCAGCAGCAAAAGTCTCGGGGATCAGCCCCAGCATTTT
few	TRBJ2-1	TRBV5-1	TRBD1	CASSRTGNEQFF	TGCGCCAGCAGCCGGACAGGAAATGAGCAGTTCTTC
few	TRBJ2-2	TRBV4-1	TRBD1	CASRNRGNIGELFF	TGCGCCAGCAGGAACAGGGGGAATATCGGGGAGCTGTTTTTT
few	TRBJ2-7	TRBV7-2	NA	CASSLAGGTYEQYF	TGTGCCAGCAGCTTAGCGGGCGGGACCTACGAGCAGTACTTC
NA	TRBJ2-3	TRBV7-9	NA	CASSSTRRGADTQYF	TGTGCCAGCAGCTCAACTAGGCGAGGTGCAGATACGCAGTATTTT
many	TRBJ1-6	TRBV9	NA	CASSVARANSPLHF	TGTGCCAGCAGCGTAGCCAGGGCTAATTCACCCCTCCACTTT
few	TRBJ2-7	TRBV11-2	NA	CASSLESVYEQYF	TGTGCCAGCAGCTTAGAGTCTGTTTACGAGCAGTACTTC
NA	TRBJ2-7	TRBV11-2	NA	CASSSRISYEQYF	TGTGCCAGCAGCTCTCGGATCTCCTACGAGCAGTACTTC
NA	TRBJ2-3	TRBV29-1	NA	CSDGSADTQYF	TGCAGCGATGGTAGCGCCGATACGCAGTATTTT
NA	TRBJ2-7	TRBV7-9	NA	CASSPRASYEQYF	TGTGCCAGCAGCCCGCGGGCAAGCTACGAGCAGTACTTC
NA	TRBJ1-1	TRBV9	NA	CASSVETGLNTEAFF	TGTGCCAGCAGCGTTGAAACAGGCCTGAACACTGAAGCTTTCTTT
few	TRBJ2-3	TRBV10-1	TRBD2	CASSESLAGYTDTQYF	TGCGCCAGCAGTGAATCCCTAGCGGGGTACACAGATACGCAGTATTTT